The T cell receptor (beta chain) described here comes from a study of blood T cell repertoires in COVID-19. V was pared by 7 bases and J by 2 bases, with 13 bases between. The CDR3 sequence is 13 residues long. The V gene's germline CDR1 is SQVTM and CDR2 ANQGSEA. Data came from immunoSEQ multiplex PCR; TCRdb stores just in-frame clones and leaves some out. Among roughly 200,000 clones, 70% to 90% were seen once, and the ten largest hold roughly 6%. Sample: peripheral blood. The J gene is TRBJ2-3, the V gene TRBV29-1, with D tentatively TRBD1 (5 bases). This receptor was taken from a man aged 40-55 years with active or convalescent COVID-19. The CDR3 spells CSATLRATDTQYF. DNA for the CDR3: TGCAGCGCAACTCTCAGGGCCACAGATACGCAGTATTTT.